This T cell receptor beta chain originates from a study of prognosis after radiotherapy for stage I lung cancer. The genomic DNA TCR beta CDR3 region underwent two rounds of multiplex PCR. Gene-specific TRBV and TRBJ primers were used in PCR round one. TCRdb used MiXCR to reprocess the multiplex PCR reads, holding one entry per CDR3 protein. Here the sample spans about 14,000 distinct CDR3 sequences, around 54% being singletons. From germline, CDR1 is MRHNA and CDR2 SNTAGT. The CDR3 contains 14 residues. This clonotype came up once. This probably arose from a read error, given a far larger clone one base away.

The specimen was PBMCs, collected before or after stereotactic body radiation therapy (not recorded which). The TCR comes from a donor over 45 with non-small cell lung cancer. The chain has TRBV6-4 and TRBJ2-7, with TRBD2 identical over 9 bases. In nucleotides, the CDR3 is TGTGCCAGCAGTGAAGCGGGGGGCAGCTACGATCAGTACTTC. It yields the protein CASSEAGGSYDQYF.